Listed below are T cell receptor beta chains from one sample, sequenced in a study of T cells in Graves' hyperthyroidism and ophthalmopathy. In TCRdb, the multiplex PCR reads were re-called with MiXCR into one record per CDR3 protein. The sample contains about 210,000 distinct CDR3 sequences, around 16% of which appear only once. Sequenced: blood. These receptors originate from a man between 40 and 49 years old with Graves' hyperthyroidism. Each CDR3 is given with its conserved first and last residue. A D gene is named only where the DNA matches it firmly. The size field is filled for only some rows; it gives once, few, many or a size class.

clone size,V gene,J gene,D gene,CDR3 DNA,CDR3 protein
many,TRBV2,TRBJ2-2,TRBD1,TGTGCCAGCAGTGAGGAGGGACAGGCAAACACCGGGGAGCTGTTTTTT,CASSEEGQANTGELFF
many,TRBV15,TRBJ1-1,TRBD1,TGTGCCACCAGCAGAGTTTTACAGGGGGCTGGCACTGAAGCTTTCTTT,CATSRVLQGAGTEAFF
-,TRBV5-1,TRBJ2-5,TRBD2,TGCGCCAGCAGAGCGGGAGCAGGCCAAGAGACCCAGTACTTC,CASRAGAGQETQYF
many,TRBV27,TRBJ2-5,TRBD2,TGTGCCAGCAGTCCAATTCTACTAGCGGGGGTCGAGACCCAGTACTTC,CASSPILLAGVETQYF
many,TRBV2,TRBJ1-5,TRBD1,TGTGCCAGCAGTGGAGGCAGGGGGCTGGCTCAGCCCCAGCATTTT,CASSGGRGLAQPQHF
few,TRBV5-1,TRBJ1-2,-,TGCGCCAGCAGCCCGTTCGGGGGGGAGACCGATGGCTACACCTTC,CASSPFGGETDGYTF
once,TRBV6-2/TRBV6-3,TRBJ1-2,TRBD1,TGTGCCAGCAGGAGGACAGGCGATGGCTACACCTTC,CASRRTGDGYTF
-,TRBV19,TRBJ1-2,TRBD1,TGTGCCAGTAGCAGGGACAGGGGGATGATAGTCACCTTC,CASSRDRGMIVTF
-,TRBV29-1,TRBJ2-7,-,TGCAGCGTTGAGGGCAGAGGGAGCTACGAGCAGTACTTC,CSVEGRGSYEQYF
many,TRBV28,TRBJ1-1,TRBD1,TGTGCCAGCAGTTTCGAACAGGGGCATCAGAACACTGAAGCTTTCTTT,CASSFEQGHQNTEAFF
few,TRBV5-1,TRBJ2-3,TRBD2,TGCGCCAGCAGCTTGGAGGCAGCGGGGGGGCAAGATACGCAGTATTTT,CASSLEAAGGQDTQYF
many,TRBV19,TRBJ1-1,-,TGTGCCAGTACCCCGGGGGGCGCTGGGAACACTGAAGCTTTCTTT,CASTPGGAGNTEAFF
-,TRBV12-5,TRBJ2-2,TRBD1,TGTGCTAGTGGGACAGGGAATGAACCCACCGGGGAGCTGTTTTTT,CASGTGNEPTGELFF
-,TRBV4-1,TRBJ2-5,-,TGCGCCAGCAGCCAAGTTGGTAGTAGCGGCGGGGTGGAGACCCAGTACTTC,CASSQVGSSGGVETQYF
once,TRBV6-2/TRBV6-3,TRBJ2-7,TRBD1,TGTGCCAGCAGTTACGGGTACAGGGGAGCCTACGAGCAGTACTTC,CASSYGYRGAYEQYF
-,TRBV6-1,TRBJ2-5,-,TGTGCCAGCAGTGAAGGACGAGAGACCCAGTACTTC,CASSEGRETQYF
-,TRBV28,TRBJ1-2,-,TGTGCCAGCAGTAACGGGATCTATGGCTACACCTTC,CASSNGIYGYTF
many,TRBV18,TRBJ2-5,TRBD2,TGTGCCAGCTCACCCCTAGCGGGGGGGGCCGAAGAGACCCAGTACTTC,CASSPLAGGAEETQYF
many,TRBV11-1,TRBJ2-1,-,TGTGCCAGCAGCTTGGGCCCTTACAATGAGCAGTTCTTC,CASSLGPYNEQFF
many,TRBV11-2,TRBJ2-1,-,TGTGCCAGCAGCTTTCTCCCCTATGGAGGACTCTCCTACAATGAGCAGTTCTTC,CASSFLPYGGLSYNEQFF
-,TRBV5-8,TRBJ2-6,TRBD2,TGTGCCAGCAGCCCCGGGGGGGCTGGGGCCAACGTCCTGACTTTC,CASSPGGAGANVLTF
few,TRBV7-8,TRBJ1-1,-,TGTGCCAGCAGCTTAGCGGGGACCCGGGGCACTGAAGCTTTCTTT,CASSLAGTRGTEAFF
many,TRBV7-2,TRBJ2-1,-,TGTGCCAGCAGCCTCTGGTCCGACAGATACAATGAGCAGTTCTTC,CASSLWSDRYNEQFF
many,TRBV6-2/TRBV6-3,TRBJ2-5,-,TGTGCCAGCAGTTACTCCCCGGGGGGACACGCAGAGACCCAGTACTTC,CASSYSPGGHAETQYF
many,TRBV7-8,TRBJ1-2,-,TGTGCCAGCAGCTCCCGGGCACCAGCGGCTACCAACTATGGCTACACCTTC,CASSSRAPAATNYGYTF
many,TRBV27,TRBJ2-7,TRBD2,TGTGCCAGCAGTCTCACCCGGCCGGGACTATCATACGAGCAGTACTTC,CASSLTRPGLSYEQYF
-,TRBV28,TRBJ1-1,-,TGTGCCAGCAGTCCATGGGGGGGGGGAGTCGGAAACACTGAAGCTTTCTTT,CASSPWGGGVGNTEAFF
-,TRBV19,TRBJ2-1,TRBD1,TGTGCCAGTACCGGGCGGGACAGGGGGTTTGATGAGCAGTTCTTC,CASTGRDRGFDEQFF
many,TRBV29-1,TRBJ2-1,-,TGCAGCGTAAACAGGGAGTACAATGAGCAGTTCTTC,CSVNREYNEQFF
-,TRBV6-2/TRBV6-3,TRBJ1-4,-,TGTGCCAGCAGTTCCGGGACTGAGAATGAAAAACTGTTTTTT,CASSSGTENEKLFF
-,TRBV6-4,TRBJ2-1,-,TGTGCCAGCAGTGAGCGGGGCTACTACAATGAGCAGTTCTTC,CASSERGYYNEQFF
many,TRBV3-1,TRBJ1-4,-,TGTGCCAGCACGCCAGGTGGGGGGCAGGATGAAAAACTGTTTTTT,CASTPGGGQDEKLFF
-,TRBV9,TRBJ2-3,-,TGTGCCAGCAGCGTAGGATCCCGACTGGCTACGCAGTATTTT,CASSVGSRLATQYF
-,TRBV18,TRBJ2-1,TRBD2,TGTGCCAGCTCACCTTGGGCGGGAGGGAGCAATGAGCAGTTCTTC,CASSPWAGGSNEQFF
many,TRBV15,TRBJ2-1,TRBD2,TGTGCCACCAGCAGAGATCTTAGCGGGGGGGCCCCAGGTACCGATGAGCAGTTCTTC,CATSRDLSGGAPGTDEQFF